Given below is one TCR beta chain in context. Libraries were prepared by immunoSEQ multiplex PCR; TCRdb keeps only in-frame clonotypes and omits some of them. The data contain 250,000 to 300,000 clones, roughly 77% of them singletons. The CDR3 contains 14 residues. Germline V gene data show CDR1 as SNHLY and CDR2 as FYNNEI. Trimming left V 1 base short and J 4 bases short, with 10 bases between. This sample stems from a study of blood T cell repertoires in COVID-19. For the study at large: Sites in the United States, Italy and Spain provided acute and convalescent COVID-19 samples. The analysed material was cDNA or gDNA that came from T cells, B-cell-depleted T cells, or PBMCs.

V gene TRBV2 combines with J gene TRBJ2-5; D uncertain. The sequenced sample consisted of peripheral blood. The receptor was isolated from a woman of 80 years or more with acute or convalescent COVID-19. The CDR3 sequence: CASSEVLAGETQYF. DNA of the CDR3: TGTGCCAGCAGTGAAGTCTTAGCCGGAGAGACCCAGTACTTC. Variable domain in full (rest from reference TRBV2 and TRBJ2-5): EPEVTQTPSHQVTQMGQEVILRCVPISNHLYFYWYRQILGQKVEFLVSFYNNEISEKSEIFDDQFSVERPDGSNFTLKIRSTKLEDSAMYFCASSEVLAGETQYFGPGTRLLVL.